Its frequency marks the clone carrying this T cell receptor (beta chain) as medium-sized (0.01 to 0.1%). Its antigen is as yet unknown. TRB rearrangements were amplified by touch-down multiplex PCR with mixed TRB-A/B primers. TCRdb reanalyzed the multiplex PCR reads and collapses them to one entry per CDR3 protein, without DNA. The repertoire table contains some 6,900 distinct CDR3 sequences. The entry originates in a study of T cell clusters in autoimmune cytopenias. Study overall: A median of about 54,000 TRB reads per sample yielded a median around 2,500 distinct clonotypes.

Overall study results and limits: Primary autoimmune cytopenia patients seemingly lacked the physiological T cell clusters found in healthy donors. Healthy donors had around 3.1-fold more exclusive TRB clusters than active autoimmune hepatitis patients.

Some 40,000 genome equivalents of blood DNA were amplified for TRB. This sample was shared with a second study, whose subject was T cell repertoires in aging, cancer and after chemotherapy.

The clonotype comes from a human donor in good health. Sequenced sample: peripheral blood.

The CDR3 protein is CSVASVTGAFFYGYTF. V is TRBV29-1 and J is TRBJ1-2; TCRdb returns TRBD1, unconfirmable since there is no DNA. Germline CDR1 reads SQVTM; CDR2 reads ANQGSEA. The CDR3 loop spans 16 amino acids.